Included here is one T cell receptor beta chain sequence, with context. The record originates from a study of type 1 regulatory T cells. Turning to the study itself: T-allo10 is a Tr1-enriched, alloantigen-specific CD4 T cell product made in vitro.

The CDR3 runs 14 residues. The germline V gene encodes CDR1 SGHRS and CDR2 YFSETQ. Trimming pared 7 bases from V and 2 bases from J, leaving 14 bases between. TCRdb reanalysed the reads using MiXCR and keeps one entry per CDR3 protein. The repertoire holds 80,000 to 100,000 distinct CDR3 sequences, about a third seen once, with roughly 2.2% in the top ten. The TCR originated in a human donor in good health. The chain uses TRBV5-1 and TRBJ2-3, with D tentatively TRBD2 (5 bases). The specimen was CD4+ T cells, either the whole sample or a sorted fraction (not recorded which). This CDR3 reads CASRPSRDTDTQYF. The DNA for the CDR3 is TGCGCCAGCCGGCCCAGCCGGGACACAGATACGCAGTATTTT.